The 17 T cell receptor beta chains presented below share a single source sample, sequenced in a study of blood T cell repertoires in COVID-19 (dated by TCRdb to the early 2020s). Receptor libraries were prepared by the immunoSEQ multiplex PCR assay. This immuneACCESS table, as held by TCRdb, lists in-frame sequences with V and J called but not all clones. Of the missing ones, under half trace to an unresolved V gene in checked studies; the others have no known cause. The sample table holds 150,000 to 200,000 clones, of which about 85% were seen once. More than 8% of the sample is held by the ten biggest clonotypes. Sample: peripheral blood. Source of these receptors: a woman older than 75 with acute or convalescent COVID-19.

The genes are TRBV19 and TRBJ1-1; D perhaps matches TRBD1 (6 bases). V was clipped by 5 bases and J by 4 bases, with 11 bases between them. The germline CDR1 and CDR2 sequences are LNHDA and SQIVND (reference sequence). The CDR3 is made up of 13 amino acids. CDR3 residues: CASSGRGFTEAFF. The CDR3 DNA sequence: TGTGCCAGTAGTGGCAGGGGATTCACTGAAGCTTTCTTT.

The chain is built from TRBV28 and TRBJ1-2; maybe TRBD1 (6 bases). The CDR3 consists of 16 residues. CDR1 is MDHEN, CDR2 SYDVKM, per germline. Trimming removed 3 bases from V and 7 bases from J, with 21 bases in between. The CDR3 reads CASSFGSMSGDGGYTF. The CDR3 bases are TGTGCCAGCAGTTTTGGCTCGATGTCAGGGGACGGTGGCTACACCTTC.

The chain employs TRBV5-5 and TRBJ2-5, with TRBD2 identical over 7 bases. Trimming at V came to 2 bases and at J to 1 base, leaving 2 bases not matched to a gene. CDR1 is SGHKS, CDR2 YYEKEE, per germline (reference sequence). The CDR3 runs to 14 residues. The DNA of the CDR3 is TGTGCCAGCAGCTTACTAGCGACCCAAGAGACCCAGTACTTC. Its translation is CASSLLATQETQYF.

V is TRBV18 and J is TRBJ1-4, with D possibly being TRBD1 (6 bases). Germline V gene sequence: CDR1 KGHSH, CDR2 LQKENI. The CDR3 consists of 15 residues. Trimming removed 3 bases from V and 3 bases from J, with 11 bases in between. CDR3 sequence (DNA): TGTGCCAGCTCACCCCCCAGGGGACCTAATGAAAAACTGTTTTTT. Its protein product is CASSPPRGPNEKLFF.

The chain employs TRBV6-2 or TRBV6-3 and TRBJ1-2, with TRBD1 matching over 9 bases. This CDR3 is built from 14 residues. V lost 5 bases, J lost 4 bases, and 5 bases stayed unmatched. Germline V gene sequence: CDR1 MNHEY, CDR2 SVGEGT. The CDR3 nucleotides are TGTGCCAGCAGTCACCCGGGACAGGGCTATGGCTACACCTTC. Encoded protein: CASSHPGQGYGYTF.

In its sample, this clone was seen once. The chain is built from TRBV5-1 and TRBJ1-4; D is perhaps TRBD1 (6 bases). Germline V lookup: CDR1 SGHRS, CDR2 YFSETQ. Trimming took 3 bases from V and 7 from J, leaving 16 bases between them. The CDR3 runs 15 residues. In DNA, the CDR3 is TGCGCCAGCAGCTCAGAGTCAGGGGCCGGTGAAAAACTGTTTTTT. Translation gives CASSSESGAGEKLFF. The entire variable domain, with the rest obtained from reference TRBV5-1 and TRBJ1-4, is as follows: KAGVTQTPRYLIKTRGQQVTLSCSPISGHRSVSWYQQTPGQGLQFLFEYFSETQRNKGNFPGRFSGRQFSNSRSEMNVSTLELGDSALYLCASSSESGAGEKLFFGSGTQLSVL.

V is TRBV7-2 and J is TRBJ2-7; TRBD2 agrees at 7 bases. V lost 1 base, J lost 0 bases, and 6 bases stayed unmatched. The CDR3 has 16 residues. Germline CDR1 and CDR2: SGHTA and FQGNSA. As DNA, the CDR3 is TGTGCCAGCAGCTTAGTGGCTGGCGGGAGCTCCTACGAGCAGTACTTC. It is translated as CASSLVAGGSSYEQYF.

DNA for the CDR3: TGTGCCAGCAGCCTCAGGAGACCCACGGGGACAGGGGGCTACGAGCAGTACTTC. Its protein is CASSLRRPTGTGGYEQYF. This chain uses TRBV3-1 (or the pseudogene TRBV3-2) with TRBJ2-7; 11 bases are a match to TRBD1. V lost 4 bases and J lost 3; bases outside the gene matches: 14. The CDR3 is 18 amino acids. CDR1 and CDR2 from the germline V gene are LGHDT and YNNKEL (reference sequence).

The V gene is TRBV11-2, the J gene TRBJ2-3; D perhaps matches TRBD2 (6 bases). V was clipped by 3 bases and J by 0 bases, with 7 bases between them. From germline, CDR1 is SGHAT and CDR2 FQNNGV. The CDR3 length is 14 residues. CDR3 sequence (DNA): TGTGCCAGCAGCTTGAGCGGGAGCACAGATACGCAGTATTTT. The encoded protein is CASSLSGSTDTQYF. Full variable domain (rest looked up from reference TRBV11-2 and TRBJ2-3): EAGVAQSPRYKIIEKRQSVAFWCNPISGHATLYWYQQILGQGPKLLIQFQNNGVVDDSQLPKDRFSAERLKGVDSTLKIQPAKLEDSAVYLCASSLSGSTDTQYFGPGTRLTVL.

The V and J genes are TRBV18 and TRBJ1-3, with 7 nucleotides matching TRBD1. Trimming at V came to 3 bases and at J to 3 bases, leaving 11 bases not matched to a gene. The CDR3 length is 17 residues. The V gene's germline CDR1 is KGHSH and CDR2 LQKENI. The CDR3 region is CASSPLDRSNVGNTIYF. Here the CDR3 DNA reads TGTGCCAGCTCACCTTTGGACAGGTCAAATGTTGGAAACACCATATATTTT.

The V gene is TRBV10-1, the J gene TRBJ2-1, with TRBD1 identical over 9 bases. Germline-derived CDR1 and CDR2 are WNHNN and SYGVQD (reference sequence). There are 14 residues in the CDR3. The junction had 7 bases not matched to a gene; V was cut back by 9 bases and J by 4 bases. CDR3 amino acids: CARQPGQGYNEQFF. The CDR3 region has the DNA TGCGCCAGACAACCGGGACAGGGTTACAATGAGCAGTTCTTC.

V and J are TRBV27 and TRBJ1-6; D unresolved. The CDR3 consists of 14 residues. Germline V gene lookup returns CDR1 MNHEY and CDR2 SMNVEV (reference sequence). V was pared by 3 bases and J by 7 bases, with 10 bases between. The DNA of the CDR3 is TGTGCCAGCAGTTTTCGTGGCCTCAATTCACCCCTCCACTTT. Translated, it gives CASSFRGLNSPLHF.

The chain recombines TRBV18 with TRBJ1-1; the D gene is possibly TRBD1 (5 bases). Germline V CDR1 and CDR2: KGHSH, LQKENI. This CDR3 region has 16 residues. V was cut by 6 bases and J by 6 bases, with 23 bases left in between. In DNA, the CDR3 is TGTGCCAGCTCGCAAAGCGGGGGGGGACGTAGCGCTGAAGCTTTCTTT. This translates into CASSQSGGGRSAEAFF.

The chain has TRBV6-6 and TRBJ1-4; tentative D call: TRBD1 (6 bases). In germline, CDR1 is MNHNY, CDR2 SVGAGI (reference sequence). Trimming pared 7 bases from V and 4 bases from J, leaving 13 bases between. The CDR3 has 14 amino acids. For the CDR3, the DNA is TGTGCCAGCACCGAGACAGGCGGTAATGAAAAACTGTTTTTT. This sequence encodes CASTETGGNEKLFF.

The chain combines TRBV19 with TRBJ1-5; 8 nucleotides line up with TRBD1. Trimming removed 7 bases from V and 3 bases from J; junction bases left unmatched: 14. Germline CDR1 is LNHDA and CDR2 is SQIVND (reference sequence). This CDR3 has 17 amino acids. The DNA of the CDR3 is TGTGCCAGTAATCCCTCGTCCGGACAGGGATTCAATCAGCCCCAGCATTTT. Encoded protein: CASNPSSGQGFNQPQHF.

The chain uses TRBV4-3 and TRBJ1-1; 8 bases are shared with TRBD1. CDR1 and CDR2 (germline): LGHNA, YSLEER. The CDR3 length is 14 residues. V was pared by 2 bases and J by 7 bases, with 6 bases of the junction left unmatched. Here the CDR3 DNA reads TGCGCCAGCAGCCAATCAACAGGGGGGCGTGAAGCTTTCTTT. Protein sequence: CASSQSTGGREAFF.

The J gene is TRBJ2-2, the V gene TRBV11-2; D not resolved. With 5 bases removed from V and 6 bases from J, the gap between germline ends came to 10 bases. Germline V gives CDR1 SGHAT, CDR2 FQNNGV. This CDR3 has 13 amino acids. CDR3 region: CASSTLEAGELFF. CDR3 nucleotides: TGTGCCAGCAGCACCTTAGAGGCCGGGGAGCTGTTTTTT.